Below, 7 T cell receptor beta chains from the same sample are listed, as sequenced in a study of T cells in Graves' hyperthyroidism and ophthalmopathy. RNA transcripts provided the source from which TCR beta CDR3 regions were amplified. The TCR CDR3 was amplified in a first-round RT-PCR using the HTBI primer set. TCRdb processed the multiplex PCR reads anew with MiXCR; each CDR3 protein has one entry. Of 600,000 to 650,000 distinct CDR3 sequences listed, 15% to 20% are singletons. Material for sequencing was blood. All receptors derive from a woman in her twenties or thirties with Graves' hyperthyroidism.

The table lists this clonotype with a count of one. The rearrangement links TRBV7-2 to TRBJ1-3, with D perhaps TRBD1 (5 bases). The CDR3 runs to 15 residues. Trimming cost V 5 bases and J 0 bases, with 11 bases left between them. From germline, CDR1 is SGHTA and CDR2 FQGNSA. The CDR3 DNA follows: TGTGCCAGCAGCGGCCGGGACTTCTCTGGAAACACCATATATTTT. Translating gives CASSGRDFSGNTIYF. The full variable domain, rest sourced from reference TRBV7-2 and TRBJ1-3, is GAGVSQSPSNKVTEKGKDVELRCDPISGHTALYWYRQSLGQGLEFLIYFQGNSAPDKSGLPSDRFSAERTGGSVSTLTIQRTQQEDSAVYLCASSGRDFSGNTIYFGEGSWLTVV.

This clonotype has at least ten counts. The J gene is TRBJ2-7, the V gene TRBV20-1, with no clear D. Germline values: CDR1 DFQATT, CDR2 SNEGSKA (reference sequence). The CDR3 is made up of 12 amino acids. Trimming removed 3 bases from V and 0 bases from J, with 6 bases in between. This CDR3 reads CSASGDSYEQYF. The CDR3 DNA is TGCAGTGCTAGCGGCGACTCCTACGAGCAGTACTTC.

Ten or more counts support this clonotype. The J gene is TRBJ2-7, the V gene TRBV7-3; weak D call: TRBD1 (5 bases). The V gene's germline CDR1 is SGHTA and CDR2 FQGTGA. V shed 0 bases and J shed 7 bases, with 13 bases lying between them. The CDR3 loop spans 14 amino acids. The CDR3 DNA sequence: TGTGCCAGCAGCTTAACTGCCCAGGGTGAGGAGCAGTACTTC. Its protein is CASSLTAQGEEQYF.

This clonotype has more than one count but fewer than ten. J is TRBJ1-1 and V is TRBV30, with unresolved D. Germline CDR1 is GTSNPN and CDR2 is SVGIG (reference sequence). The ends were cut back, 4 bases at V and 3 bases at J, with 12 bases in the middle. This CDR3 has 13 residues. The CDR3 DNA reads as TGTGCCTGGAATTCTTCCCCTTACACTGAAGCTTTCTTT. Its translation: CAWNSSPYTEAFF.

This chain connects TRBV29-1 to TRBJ2-1; TRBD1 aligns across 10 bases. This CDR3 has 15 amino acids. Germline V gives CDR1 SQVTM, CDR2 ANQGSEA. The CDR3 DNA is TGCACCACAACCTCACGGGACAGGGGATACAATGAGCAGTTCTTC. Its protein is CTTTSRDRGYNEQFF.

The chain links TRBV9 to TRBJ2-1; 11 nucleotides line up with TRBD2. J lost 8 bases, V lost 0 bases, and 4 bases had no gene match. CDR3 size: 15 residues. CDR1 and CDR2 (germline): SGDLS, YYNGEE. The DNA of the CDR3 is TGTGCCAGCAGCGTAGTTGGGACTAGCGGCGATGAGCAGTTCTTC. The encoded protein is CASSVVGTSGDEQFF.

This clonotype appeared a few times. This sequence joins TRBV19 and TRBJ1-2; D call uncertain. Trimming left V 4 bases short and J 4 bases short, with 7 bases between. CDR1 is LNHDA, CDR2 SQIVND, per germline (reference sequence). This CDR3 is built from 12 residues. CDR3 loop: CASSTRGYGYTF. The CDR3 nucleotides are TGTGCCAGTAGTACACGGGGCTATGGCTACACCTTC.